This TCR beta chain was sequenced during a study of blood T cells in healthy people across ages. Per the germline V gene, CDR1 is SGHDN and CDR2 is FVKESK. The length of the CDR3 is 15 residues. Next came a second PCR, run for about 7 to 12 cycles, which used a sample-barcoded 5' primer along with a J-beta primer mix. TCRdb passed the 5' RACE reads through MiXCR, listing each CDR3 protein once. The repertoire holds roughly 1,500,000 distinct CDR3 sequences, with about 31% as singletons. The sequence was obtained from a woman aged 25-40 years in good health. The sequenced sample consisted of blood. This chain connects TRBV14 to TRBJ2-7; possibly TRBD2 for D (6 bases). The J call is doubtful: the DNA matches TRBJ2-5 better. The CDR3 loop reads CASSQDIAGGGTQYF. CDR3 nucleotide sequence: TGTGCCAGCAGCCAAGATATAGCCGGGGGAGGGACCCAGTACTTC.